This TCR beta chain is drawn from a study of T cells in Graves' hyperthyroidism and ophthalmopathy. Duration under 3 months, a NOSPECS grade of at least 4, and a Clinical Activity Score of at least 3 characterized the ophthalmopathy patients. PBMCs were obtained from about 9 ml fresh peripheral blood. At least ten counts were recorded for this clonotype. Its antigen is currently unknown. The CDR3 covers 14 residues. In germline, CDR1 is ENHRY, CDR2 SYGVKD. Losses at the gene ends were 2 bases for V and 1 base for J; bases not matched to a gene: 1. Study findings and constraints: Stable hyperthyroidism was separated from ophthalmopathy by a model based on 13 V-J features.

RNA transcripts gave rise to amplified TCR beta CDR3 regions. A first-round RT-PCR of the TCR CDR3 used the HTBI primer set. MiXCR was run by TCRdb on the multiplex PCR reads, yielding one entry per CDR3 protein. The profile shows around 600,000 distinct CDR3 sequences, around 14% of them singletons. The sequence was obtained from a young woman with Graves' ophthalmopathy. Material: blood. This chain connects TRBV10-3 to TRBJ1-1; 7 bases match TRBD1. CDR3 sequence reads: CAISEEGANTEAFF. CDR3 in DNA: TGTGCCATCAGTGAGGAGGGGGCGAACACTGAAGCTTTCTTT.